Below, 9 T cell receptor beta chains from the same sample are listed, as sequenced in a study of molecular identifiers for immune sequencing clone quantification (dated by TCRdb to between 2018 and 2020). Receptor amplification or capture employed PCR. The instrument given in TCRdb is NextSeq 500. TCRdb reran the public reads through fastp at Q25 and MiXCR, keeping productive beta chains. CDR3 protein sequences are deduplicated, and each keeps its most common genes and DNA. Present in this sample are more than 450,000 distinct CDR3 sequences, about 25% of which were seen just once. The ten largest clones capture around 0.76% of the sample. Sample: naive CD8+ T cells from blood, with Jurkat cell RNA spiked in. This sample's cell subset or site label indicates: FACS-sorted CD8+CD4-CCR7+CD45RA+ naive T cells. The receptors shown here come from a human donor in good health. Some libraries in this study had Jurkat cell RNA spiked in.

Details on this clonotype: A much larger clonotype is one base distant, so this may be a read error. The chain links TRBV28 to TRBJ2-7; tentative D call: TRBD1 (6 bases). Deletions cut 8 bases from V and 2 bases from J, with 16 bases between. Germline loops: CDR1 MDHEN, CDR2 SYDVKM. The CDR3 is 14 amino acids. CDR3 DNA sequence: TGTGCCAGCGGTCCGACAGGTAGCGCCTACGAGCAGTACTTC. Translation gives CASGPTGSAYEQYF.

There are a few counts of this clonotype. The junction differs from germline at one of its ends, possibly a read error. The chain is built from TRBV2 and TRBJ2-3; no clear D gene. Per the germline V gene, CDR1 is SNHLY and CDR2 is FYNNEI. The CDR3 has 8 amino acids. CDR3 loop: CASSSHLF. The CDR3 DNA reads as TGTGCCAGCAGCTCTCACCTTTTT.

The chain recombines TRBV6-5 with TRBJ1-1, with D possibly being TRBD1 (5 bases). Germline V lookup: CDR1 MNHEY, CDR2 SVGAGI. The CDR3 is 14 amino acids. V was clipped by 4 bases and J by 4 bases, with 13 bases between them. In DNA form, the CDR3 reads TGTGCCAGCAGTTCAGGATCGGGGGGCACTGAAGCTTTCTTT. Protein sequence: CASSSGSGGTEAFF.

This clonotype has a count of ten or more. The genes are TRBV4-1 and TRBJ1-1, with TRBD1 matching 9 bases. Germline V gives CDR1 MGHRA, CDR2 YSYEKL. V lost 3 bases, J lost 8 bases, and 7 bases stayed unmatched. The CDR3 covers 14 residues. Here the CDR3 DNA reads TGCGCCAGCAGCCATGGGACAGGGCAAGGGGAAGCTTTCTTT. Encoded protein: CASSHGTGQGEAFF.

Notes on this clonotype: Being one base from a much bigger clone, this may be a read error. This chain links TRBV7-6 with TRBJ2-6; no clear D gene. Germline V lookup: CDR1 SGHVS, CDR2 FNYEAQ. This CDR3 spans 18 amino acids. Trimming removed 1 base at V and 4 bases at J, with 17 bases between. The CDR3 region is CASSLGVSSDWGANVLTF. CDR3 DNA: TGTGCCAGCAGCTTAGGAGTCTCTTCTGACTGGGGGGCCAACGTCCTGACTTTC.

V gene TRBV6-2 or TRBV6-3 combines with J gene TRBJ1-2, with D uncertain. Germline V gene sequence: CDR1 MNHEY, CDR2 SVGEGT. There are 12 residues in the CDR3. Trimming pared 6 bases from V and 1 base from J, leaving 6 bases between. The CDR3 loop is CASRGLNYGYTF. The CDR3 DNA reads as TGTGCCAGCAGAGGGCTTAACTATGGCTACACCTTC.

Details on this clonotype: A read error is possible here, since a much larger clone lies one base away. Because the CDR3 is missing its conserved closing phenylalanine or tryptophan, this is likely a read error. The gene calls are TRBV5-1 and TRBJ2-6; 7 bases line up with TRBD2. CDR1 and CDR2 from the germline V gene are SGHRS and YFSETQ. The J segment lost 0 bases and the V segment lost 4 bases, leaving 10 bases of the junction unmatched. This CDR3 is 18 amino acids long. The CDR3 protein is CASSQELAAISGANVLTL. Written as DNA, the CDR3 is TGCGCCAGCAGCCAGGAGCTAGCGGCGATCTCTGGGGCCAACGTCCTGACTCTC.

The CDR3 region is CASSLSPSASYEQYF. The CDR3 DNA is TGTGCCAGCAGCTTGTCGCCCTCAGCATCCTACGAGCAGTACTTC. The gene calls are TRBV5-6 and TRBJ2-7; D not certain. The V end was cut by 1 base, the J end by 1 base, with 12 bases between. Germline V gives CDR1 SGHDT, CDR2 YYEEEE. This CDR3 contains 15 residues.

This clonotype occurred many times. This chain links TRBV7-9 with TRBJ2-7; 10 nucleotides match TRBD1. Trimming at V came to 5 bases and at J to 6 bases, leaving 7 bases not matched to a gene. Germline V gives CDR1 SEHNR, CDR2 FQNEAQ (reference sequence). The CDR3 has 14 amino acids. CDR3 DNA sequence: TGTGCCAGCAGCCAAACGGACAGGGGGGGCGAGCAGTACTTC. Its translation: CASSQTDRGGEQYF.